These 19 T cell receptor beta chains came from one sample sequenced in a study of blood T cell repertoires in COVID-19. TCRdb's table, derived via immunoSEQ multiplex PCR, lists solely in-frame clones and lacks some. The table lists 250,000 to 350,000 clones, around nine tenths of them singletons, with around 12% in the top ten. Material for sequencing was peripheral blood. These receptors were taken from a woman aged 55 to 70 with acute or convalescent COVID-19.

V usage is TRBV3-1 (or the pseudogene TRBV3-2) and J usage is TRBJ2-1, with D maybe TRBD1 (6 bases). There are 18 residues in the CDR3. V was clipped by 4 bases and J by 6 bases, with 25 bases between them. CDR1 LGHDT and CDR2 YNNKEL come from the germline V gene (reference sequence). Here the CDR3 reads CASSPTCIDTGMANEQFF. As DNA, the CDR3 is TGTGCCAGCAGCCCAACGTGCATCGACACAGGGATGGCCAATGAGCAGTTCTTC.

The chain links TRBV9 to TRBJ2-5, with a possible D match to TRBD1 (5 bases). The CDR3 consists of 13 residues. Germline-derived CDR1 and CDR2 are SGDLS and YYNGEE. Trimming stripped 5 bases from V and 1 base from J, with 9 bases between. Here the CDR3 DNA reads TGTGCCAGCAGTAGGGGCAGCCAAGAGACCCAGTACTTC. Translating gives CASSRGSQETQYF.

V and J are TRBV3-1 (or the pseudogene TRBV3-2) and TRBJ2-5; D not resolved. V lost 2 bases and J 5 bases, leaving 12 bases between the germline ends. CDR1 and CDR2 from the germline V gene are LGHDT and YNNKEL (reference sequence). The CDR3 runs 14 residues. CDR3 nucleotides: TGTGCCAGCAGCCAATCGGGTCTCGGGGAGACCCAGTACTTC. Translating gives CASSQSGLGETQYF.

The chain employs TRBV13 and TRBJ1-1; no reliable D call. CDR1 and CDR2 (germline): PRHDT, FYEKMQ (reference sequence). The CDR3 loop spans 16 amino acids. The V end was cut by 2 bases, the J end by 5 bases, with 18 bases between. The CDR3, as DNA: TGTGCCAGCAGCTTAAACCCCCTGGGCAGTGGGACTGAAGCTTTCTTT. Translating gives CASSLNPLGSGTEAFF. The full variable domain, rest sourced from reference TRBV13 and TRBJ1-1, is AAGVIQSPRHLIKEKRETATLKCYPIPRHDTVYWYQQGPGQDPQFLISFYEKMQSDKGSIPDRFSAQQFSDYHSELNMSSLELGDSALYFCASSLNPLGSGTEAFFGQGTRLTVV.

This clone came up once. The CDR3 DNA reads TGTGCCAGCAGCTTCCGCGAGTCCTACGAGCAGTACTTC. The encoded protein is CASSFRESYEQYF. The chain couples TRBV7-2 to TRBJ2-7; D ambiguous. This CDR3 contains 13 residues. Trimming cost V 3 bases and J 1 base, with 7 bases left between them. Germline CDR1 is SGHTA and CDR2 is FQGNSA.

The rearrangement uses TRBV6-2 or TRBV6-3 and TRBJ2-2; tentatively, D is TRBD1 (6 bases). Germline CDR1 MNHEY, CDR2 SVGEGT. The CDR3 has 16 amino acids. V was cut by 2 bases and J by 4 bases, with 14 bases left in between. Written as DNA, the CDR3 is TGTGCCAGCAGTTACGCTCAGGGGTTGGCCACCGGGGAGCTGTTTTTT. As protein: CASSYAQGLATGELFF.

The chain couples TRBV6-5 to TRBJ1-1, with 8 bases that match TRBD1. V trimming: 0 bases; J trimming: 3 bases; junction bases outside the gene matches: 3. Germline CDR1 MNHEY, CDR2 SVGAGI. The CDR3 runs to 15 residues. CDR3 amino acids: CASSYSNRGDTEAFF. CDR3 coding DNA: TGTGCCAGCAGTTACTCGAACAGGGGGGACACTGAAGCTTTCTTT.

The V and J genes are TRBV2 and TRBJ2-1; the match to TRBD2 covers 7 bases. With V trimmed by 1 base and J by 0 bases, 3 bases remained unmatched. Germline V gene sequence: CDR1 SNHLY, CDR2 FYNNEI. The CDR3 is 16 residues long. The CDR3 region is CASSEGDYISYNEQFF. Here the CDR3 DNA reads TGTGCCAGCAGTGAAGGGGACTATATCTCCTACAATGAGCAGTTCTTC.

As for this clone: Other DNA sequences within the sample encode an identical CDR3. The rearrangement uses TRBV30 and TRBJ1-3, with D perhaps TRBD1 (6 bases). CDR3 length: 13 amino acids. V lost 0 bases and J lost 5, with 8 bases in between. Germline CDR1 reads GTSNPN; CDR2 reads SVGIG (reference sequence). CDR3 in DNA: TGTGCCTGGAGTGTAGGGGGAAGAAACACCATATATTTT. The encoded protein is CAWSVGGRNTIYF. Supplemented by reference TRBV30 and TRBJ1-3, the full variable domain reads SQTIHQWPATLVQPVGSPLSLECTVEGTSNPNLYWYRQAAGRGLQLLFYSVGIGQISSEVPQNLSASRPQDRQFILSSKKLLLSDSGFYLCAWSVGGRNTIYFGEGSWLTVV.

The V gene is TRBV7-9, the J gene TRBJ2-1, with 7 bases fitting TRBD2. CDR1 SEHNR and CDR2 FQNEAQ come from the germline V gene (reference sequence). The CDR3 is 16 amino acids. With V trimmed by 2 bases and J by 4 bases, 8 bases remained unmatched. CDR3 amino acids: CASSLRPGGGYNEQFF. CDR3 sequence (DNA): TGTGCCAGCAGCTTAAGACCCGGGGGAGGGTACAATGAGCAGTTCTTC.

This clone was detected once. The chain has TRBV19 and TRBJ1-2; a possible D gene is TRBD1 (5 bases). V was trimmed by 3 bases and J by 1 base, leaving 9 bases between them. The CDR3 covers 14 residues. Germline V lookup: CDR1 LNHDA, CDR2 SQIVND (reference sequence). The chain's CDR3 is CASSMDTDNYGYTF. DNA of the CDR3: TGTGCCAGTAGTATGGACACGGATAACTATGGCTACACCTTC. The full variable domain, its missing parts supplied by reference TRBV19 and TRBJ1-2, is DGGITQSPKYLFRKEGQNVTLSCEQNLNHDAMYWYRQDPGQGLRLIYYSQIVNDFQKGDIAEGYSVSREKKESFPLTVTSAQKNPTAFYLCASSMDTDNYGYTFGSGTRLTVV.

The V and J genes are TRBV19 and TRBJ1-2; TRBD1 matches at 9 bases. Per the germline V gene, CDR1 is LNHDA and CDR2 is SQIVND (reference sequence). V lost 1 base, J lost 4 bases, and 4 bases stayed unmatched. CDR3 length: 15 residues. The CDR3 DNA reads as TGTGCCAGTAGTATAGCCGTGACAGGGGGCTATGGCTACACCTTC. Its protein is CASSIAVTGGYGYTF.

This clone showed up just a few times. The chain combines TRBV2 with TRBJ2-7, with TRBD1 identical over 8 bases. The junction had 5 bases not matched to a gene; V was cut back by 1 base and J by 3 bases. The CDR3 is 15 amino acids. The V gene's germline CDR1 is SNHLY and CDR2 FYNNEI. CDR3 DNA: TGTGCCAGCAGTGAAGTAAGGGACAGGATCTACGAGCAGTACTTC. This translates into CASSEVRDRIYEQYF.

In nucleotides, the CDR3 is TGTGCCAGCAGCCCCGACAGGGGGAGGGTCGGGGAGCTGTTTTTT. Translation: CASSPDRGRVGELFF. The rearrangement uses TRBV7-2 and TRBJ2-2, with TRBD1 matching over 9 bases. J was trimmed by 7 bases and V by 5 bases; bases with no gene match: 8. From germline, CDR1 is SGHTA and CDR2 FQGNSA. The CDR3 consists of 15 residues.

The rearrangement joins TRBV14 to TRBJ1-6, with D possibly being TRBD1 (6 bases). The germline V gene has CDR1 SGHDN and CDR2 FVKESK. V lost 3 bases, J lost 13 bases, and 10 bases lay in between. The CDR3 loop spans 12 amino acids. The CDR3 nucleotides read TGTGCCAGCAGCCACGCGGGGGGCCCCCTCCACTTT. It encodes CASSHAGGPLHF.

The rearrangement joins TRBV12-3 or TRBV12-4 to TRBJ2-7; possible D gene TRBD2, 5 bases. The ends were cut back, 4 bases at V and 4 bases at J, with 5 bases in the middle. The CDR3 consists of 11 residues. CDR3 amino acids: CASSSGYEQYF. For the CDR3, the DNA is TGTGCCAGCAGTTCGGGGTACGAGCAGTACTTC.

The chain carries TRBV3-1 (or the pseudogene TRBV3-2) and TRBJ1-1; tentatively, D is TRBD1 (5 bases). Trimming took 7 bases from V and 4 from J, leaving 13 bases between them. The CDR3 contains 13 residues. Per the germline V gene, CDR1 is LGHDT and CDR2 is YNNKEL (reference sequence). CDR3 DNA: TGTGCCAGCACCGGGGGGGGGTCCACTGAAGCTTTCTTT. Its protein is CASTGGGSTEAFF.

CDR3 DNA: TGTGCCAGCAGCTTGGCGGGGACAGGGTCATCCCTCGAAGCTTTCTTT. This sequence encodes CASSLAGTGSSLEAFF. This sequence joins TRBV5-6 and TRBJ1-1; 9 nucleotides agree with TRBD1. Trimming at V came to 0 bases and at J to 8 bases, leaving 11 bases not matched to a gene. The germline V gene encodes CDR1 SGHDT and CDR2 YYEEEE. The CDR3 contains 16 residues.

This chain uses TRBV2 with TRBJ1-6, with D possibly being TRBD1 (6 bases). CDR1 is SNHLY, CDR2 FYNNEI, per germline. The CDR3 contains 13 residues. V lost 6 bases and J lost 13, with 16 bases in between. The DNA for the CDR3 is TGTGCCAGCAGCGGGGGGCTCCGAAATCCCCTCCACTTT. Translating it yields CASSGGLRNPLHF.